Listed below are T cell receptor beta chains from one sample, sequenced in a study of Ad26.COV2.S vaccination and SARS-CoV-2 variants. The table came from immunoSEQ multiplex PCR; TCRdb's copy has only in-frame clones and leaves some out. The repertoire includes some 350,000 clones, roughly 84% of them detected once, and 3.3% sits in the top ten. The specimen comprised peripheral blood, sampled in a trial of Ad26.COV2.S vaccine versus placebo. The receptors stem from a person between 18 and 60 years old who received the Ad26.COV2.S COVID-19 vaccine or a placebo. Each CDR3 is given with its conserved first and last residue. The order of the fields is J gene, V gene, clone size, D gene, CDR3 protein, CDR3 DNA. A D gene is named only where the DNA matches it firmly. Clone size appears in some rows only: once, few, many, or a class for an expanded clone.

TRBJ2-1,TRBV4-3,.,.,CASSLQGKVYNEQFF,TGCGCCAGCAGCCTCCAGGGAAAAGTCTACAATGAGCAGTTCTTC
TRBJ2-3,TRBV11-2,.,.,CASSSSPYTDTQYF,TGTGCCAGCAGCTCCTCGCCCTACACAGATACGCAGTATTTT
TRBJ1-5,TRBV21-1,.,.,CASSKVWRLPKESNQPQHF,TGTGCCAGCAGCAAAGTGTGGAGACTCCCGAAGGAGAGCAATCAGCCCCAGCATTTT
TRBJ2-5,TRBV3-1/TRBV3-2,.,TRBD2,CASSGRGTETQYF,TGTGCCAGCAGCGGGCGGGGGACGGAGACCCAGTACTTC
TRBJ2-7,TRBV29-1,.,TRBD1,CSVGQAAYEQYF,TGCAGCGTGGGACAGGCCGCCTACGAGCAGTACTTC
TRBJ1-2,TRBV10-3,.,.,CAISEGGVGGYTF,TGTGCCATCAGTGAGGGGGGGGTCGGTGGCTACACCTTC
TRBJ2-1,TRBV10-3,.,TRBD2,CAAAPSGTSGGKSYNEQFF,TGTGCCGCAGCTCCCTCCGGTACTAGCGGGGGGAAGTCCTACAATGAGCAGTTCTTC
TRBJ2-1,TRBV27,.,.,CASSPSSYGGEFLNEQFF,TGTGCCAGCAGTCCGAGTTCCTACGGGGGCGAGTTTCTCAATGAGCAGTTCTTC
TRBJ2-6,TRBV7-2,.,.,CASSASSGANVLTF,TGTGCCAGCAGCGCGAGCTCTGGGGCCAACGTCCTGACTTTC
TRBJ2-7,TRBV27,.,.,CASKRDSNSYEQYF,TGTGCCAGTAAACGGGACTCCAACTCCTACGAGCAGTACTTC
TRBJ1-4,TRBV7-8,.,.,CASSPNMGKLFF,TGTGCCAGCAGCCCGAACATGGGAAAACTGTTTTTT
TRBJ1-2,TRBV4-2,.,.,CASSSLQSGRSYGYTF,TGTGCCAGCAGCAGTCTCCAATCGGGGCGAAGCTATGGCTACACCTTC
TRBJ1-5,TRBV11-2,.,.,CASSVGDTYSNQPQHF,TGTGCCAGCAGCGTGGGAGACACGTATAGCAATCAGCCCCAGCATTTT
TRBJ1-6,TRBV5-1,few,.,CASSSDGNNSPLHF,TGCGCCAGCAGCTCGGACGGGAATAATTCACCCCTCCACTTT
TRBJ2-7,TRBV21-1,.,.,CASRQDRGPSYEQYF,TGTGCCAGCAGGCAGGACAGGGGGCCCTCCTACGAGCAGTACTTC
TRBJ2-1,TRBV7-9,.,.,CASSLPSYNEQFF,TGTGCCAGCAGCTTACCCTCCTACAATGAGCAGTTCTTC
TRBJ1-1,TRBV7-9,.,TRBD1,CASSHKGQANTEAFF,TGTGCCAGCAGCCATAAGGGACAGGCGAACACTGAAGCTTTCTTT
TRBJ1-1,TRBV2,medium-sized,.,CASSVLRGASFLTEAFF,TGTGCCAGCAGTGTTCTTCGGGGGGCGTCTTTTTTGACTGAAGCTTTCTTT
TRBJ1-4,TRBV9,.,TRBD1,CASSGGQGAGTNEKLFF,TGTGCCAGCAGCGGAGGACAGGGGGCAGGCACTAATGAAAAACTGTTTTTT
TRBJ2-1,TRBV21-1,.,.,CASSGSGQGSYNEQFF,TGTGCCAGCAGCGGTTCCGGACAGGGTTCCTACAATGAGCAGTTCTTC
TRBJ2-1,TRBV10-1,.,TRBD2,CASSEGLAGLSYNEQFF,TGCGCCAGCAGTGAGGGTCTAGCGGGCCTCTCCTACAATGAGCAGTTCTTC
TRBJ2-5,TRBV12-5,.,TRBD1,CASGLSTGGGETQYF,TGTGCTAGTGGTTTATCAACAGGGGGTGGGGAGACCCAGTACTTC
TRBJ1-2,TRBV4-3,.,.,CASSQDMSNMGRVYYGYTF,TGCGCCAGCAGCCAAGATATGTCCAACATGGGACGGGTTTACTATGGCTACACCTTC
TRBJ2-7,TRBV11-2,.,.,CASRPSAVGVSYEQYF,TGTGCCAGCAGACCTAGTGCCGTGGGGGTTTCCTACGAGCAGTACTTC
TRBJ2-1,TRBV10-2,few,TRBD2,CASSDLNLAGGPYNEQFF,TGCGCCAGCAGTGACCTAAATCTAGCGGGGGGACCCTACAATGAGCAGTTCTTC
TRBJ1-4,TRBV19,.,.,CATKVGGSREKLFF,TGTGCCACCAAAGTAGGGGGTAGTAGAGAAAAACTGTTTTTT
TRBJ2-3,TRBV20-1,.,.,CSASLTDTQYF,TGCAGTGCTAGCCTAACAGATACGCAGTATTTT
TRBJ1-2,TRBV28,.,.,CASRPPGSSGYTF,TGTGCCAGCAGACCCCCAGGGTCTAGTGGCTACACCTTC
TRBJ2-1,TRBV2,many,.,CASSYYNEQFF,TGTGCCAGCAGTTACTACAATGAGCAGTTCTTC
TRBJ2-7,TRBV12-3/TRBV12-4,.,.,CASSPPSSYEQYF,TGTGCCAGCAGCCCGCCAAGCTCCTACGAGCAGTACTTC
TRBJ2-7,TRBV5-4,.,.,CASSPDLWGEQYF,TGTGCCAGCAGCCCTGACCTATGGGGCGAGCAGTACTTC
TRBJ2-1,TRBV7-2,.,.,CASSPRSSYNEQFF,TGTGCCAGCAGTCCCAGGTCCAGTTACAATGAGCAGTTCTTC
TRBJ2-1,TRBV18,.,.,CASSPDSFVSSYNEQFF,TGTGCCAGCTCACCGGACAGTTTCGTAAGTTCCTACAATGAGCAGTTCTTC
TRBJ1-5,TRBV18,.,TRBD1,CASSPPGQGGNQPQHF,TGTGCCAGCTCACCGCCGGGACAGGGGGGAAATCAGCCCCAGCATTTT
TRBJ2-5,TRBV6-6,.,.,CASSATYQGVRGTQYF,TGTGCCAGCAGTGCTACGTACCAGGGTGTCCGGGGGACCCAGTACTTC
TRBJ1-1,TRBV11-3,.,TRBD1,CASSLTRTGQRTEAFF,TGTGCCAGCAGCTTAACCCGGACAGGGCAAAGGACTGAAGCTTTCTTT
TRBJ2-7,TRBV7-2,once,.,CASSRDMAYEQYF,TGTGCCAGCAGCAGGGACATGGCCTACGAGCAGTACTTC
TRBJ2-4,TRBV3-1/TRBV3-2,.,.,CASSQDRDNDKNIQYF,TGTGCCAGCAGCCAAGACCGCGATAACGACAAAAACATTCAGTACTTC
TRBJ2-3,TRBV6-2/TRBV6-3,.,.,CASSSPSVTDTQYF,TGTGCCAGCAGTTCCCCTAGTGTCACAGATACGCAGTATTTT
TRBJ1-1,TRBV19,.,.,CASAGTFGTEAFF,TGTGCCAGCGCCGGGACATTCGGCACTGAAGCTTTCTTT
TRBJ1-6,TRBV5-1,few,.,CASSPWGGGDSPLHF,TGCGCCAGCAGCCCGTGGGGAGGGGGTGATTCACCCCTCCACTTT
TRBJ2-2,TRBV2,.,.,CASSASSGAGELFF,TGTGCCAGCAGTGCTTCTTCGGGTGCCGGGGAGCTGTTTTTT
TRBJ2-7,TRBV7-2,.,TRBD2,CASSPGLSTGYEQYF,TGTGCCAGCAGCCCGGGACTATCGACCGGCTACGAGCAGTACTTC
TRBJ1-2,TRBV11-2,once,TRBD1,CASSHGQGYGYTF,TGTGCCAGCAGTCATGGACAGGGGTATGGCTACACCTTC
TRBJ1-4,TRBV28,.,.,CASSLVLGRRVNEKLFF,TGTGCCAGCAGTTTAGTCCTGGGACGGAGGGTAAATGAAAAACTGTTTTTT
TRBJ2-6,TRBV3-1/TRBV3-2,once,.,CASSHGSSGANVLTF,TGTGCCAGCAGCCATGGCAGCTCTGGGGCCAACGTCCTGACTTTC
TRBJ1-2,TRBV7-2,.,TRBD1,CASSFPGGTGGGYTF,TGTGCCAGCAGCTTCCCCGGCGGGACAGGGGGCGGCTACACCTTC
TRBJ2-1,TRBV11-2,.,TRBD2,CASSLGSGGYNEQFF,TGTGCCAGCAGCTTAGGTAGCGGGGGCTACAATGAGCAGTTCTTC
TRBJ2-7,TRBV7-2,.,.,CASSLTSQSSYEQYF,TGTGCCAGCAGCTTAACTAGCCAGAGCTCCTACGAGCAGTACTTC
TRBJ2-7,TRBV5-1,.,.,CASSPASYEQYF,TGCGCCAGCAGCCCAGCGTCCTACGAGCAGTACTTC
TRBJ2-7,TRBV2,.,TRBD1,CASVWDRGPNEQYF,TGTGCCAGCGTTTGGGACAGGGGACCTAACGAGCAGTACTTC
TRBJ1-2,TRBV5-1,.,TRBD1,CASSFLAGTGTSYGYTF,TGCGCCAGCAGCTTCTTGGCGGGGACAGGGACCTCTTATGGCTACACCTTC